What follows are 6 T cell receptor beta chains derived from one specimen sequenced in a study of read filtering for tumor transcriptome and immune sequencing (TCRdb year 2020). The run used an Illumina HiSeq 4000. The Immunoverse kit was used to build TCR libraries from approximately 410 ng RNA, with molecular barcoded adaptors covering alpha/delta and beta/gamma chains. The raw public data were reprocessed by TCRdb itself: fastp quality trimming at Q25, MiXCR clonotype calling, in-frame beta chains only. One record per CDR3 amino acid sequence lists the most common genes and DNA. This sample holds 35,000 to 45,000 distinct CDR3 sequences; around 13% were observed only once. About 38% of the sample goes to the ten largest clones. Sequenced sample: a population of CD138-negative cells sorted from bone marrow. Interpreted using the paper, the cell subset or site label stands for: bone marrow mononuclear cells depleted of CD138+ plasma/myeloma cells by negative magnetic selection. These receptors came from a donor at least 40 years old with multiple myeloma.

This clonotype was detected a few times. J is TRBJ1-5 and V is TRBV6-6; 7 positions agree with TRBD1. The V and J ends lost 4 bases and 4 bases, in that order; junction bases with no gene match: 7. Germline V CDR1 and CDR2: MNHNY, SVGAGI (reference sequence). CDR3 size: 15 residues. The CDR3 coding sequence is TGTGCCAGCAGTTTTAGGACAGGAGGAAATCAGCCCCAGCATTTT. It is translated as CASSFRTGGNQPQHF.

The sample holds many counts of this clonotype. The V gene is TRBV28, the J gene TRBJ1-1; weak D call: TRBD1 (5 bases). The CDR3 runs 15 residues. Trimming removed 5 bases from V and 5 bases from J, with 18 bases in between. Per the germline V gene, CDR1 is MDHEN and CDR2 is SYDVKM. The CDR3 reads CASSLPGTAWTEAFF. CDR3 nucleotide sequence: TGTGCCAGCAGTCTTCCGGGGACGGCCTGGACTGAAGCTTTCTTT.

There are many counts of this clonotype. One end of the junction is discordant with germline, which a read error may explain. This sequence joins TRBV18 and TRBJ2-3; D not certain. This CDR3 is built from 13 residues. The germline V gene encodes CDR1 KGHSH and CDR2 LQKENI. The CDR3, as DNA: TGTGCCAGCTCACCACCTACGGCAGATGCGCAGTATTTT. This translates into CASSPPTADAQYF.

As concerns this clonotype: At one of its ends the junction is not consistent with the germline gene, which may arise from a read error. The V and J genes are TRBV7-6 and TRBJ2-1; either TRBD1 or TRBD2 may supply D (5 bases each). This CDR3 is 16 amino acids long. Germline loops: CDR1 SGHVS, CDR2 FNYEAQ. The CDR3 DNA is TGTGCCGGCAGCCTAGCAGAAACTAGGGGCGTAAATGAGCAGCTCTTC. It specifies CAGSLAETRGVNEQLF.

The chain employs TRBV12-3 or TRBV12-4 and TRBJ2-5, with 7 bases that match TRBD1. V dropped 3 bases and J dropped 1; count of bases not matched to a gene: 5. CDR3 length: 15 amino acids. The CDR3 loop reads CASSFSGTAQETQYF. CDR3 nucleotide sequence: TGTGCCAGCAGTTTTTCCGGGACAGCCCAAGAGACCCAGTACTTC.

This clonotype has a count of ten or more. The chain employs TRBV29-1 and TRBJ1-1; weak D call: TRBD1 (6 bases). Trimming shortened V by 5 bases and J by 6 bases, and 19 bases separated the two germline ends. The V gene's germline CDR1 is SQVTM and CDR2 ANQGSEA. The CDR3 consists of 14 residues. CDR3 sequence: CSVHSRGGGPEAFF. CDR3 bases: TGCAGCGTTCACTCACGGGGTGGGGGCCCTGAAGCTTTCTTT.